The following is a T cell receptor beta chain sequence with its context. Via MiXCR, TCRdb re-called the RT-PCR reads, giving one row per CDR3 protein. The sample includes 920,000 or so distinct CDR3 sequences, roughly 18% seen only once; the top ten take 5.5% to 6.5%. The germline gives CDR1 MNHNS, CDR2 SASEGT. Trimming took 5 bases from V and 2 from J, leaving 18 bases between them. The CDR3 is 16 amino acids. This entry comes from a study of patients and donors after allogeneic stem cell transplantation. Input material: blood, either unsorted or a sorted T cell fraction (not recorded which). The rearrangement joins TRBV6-1 to TRBJ2-5; TRBD2 might be the D (5 bases). This TCR derives from a human donor who was either an allogeneic HSCT recipient or a stem cell or donor lymphocyte infusion donor (not recorded which). It is not recorded whose cells these are; they may come from a transplant donor. CDR3 in DNA: TGTGCCAGCAGTAACGTCGGGGAAACTACGCAAGAGACCCAGTACTTC. Its protein product is CASSNVGETTQETQYF.